This TCR beta chain was sequenced in a study of T cells after yellow fever vaccination. The study, taken as a whole, reports: Reappearance after the booster was seen for most primary-vaccination clones, at 95% to 97% CD4 and 70% to 90% CD8. Abundant clonotypes from the bulk population could have been carried over as contaminants into FACS-sorted repertoires.

CDR1 and CDR2 from the germline V gene are DFQATT and SNEGSKA (reference sequence). Trimming stripped 0 bases from V and 6 bases from J, with 13 bases between. This CDR3 comprises 14 residues. The 5'RACE template-switching step produced TCR cDNA and added a universal primer site and UMIs. One entry per CDR3 protein results from TCRdb running MiXCR on the 5' RACE reads. The repertoire holds under 150,000 distinct CDR3 sequences, with approximately 7.7% as singletons. This clonotype was found many times. Its antigen is unidentified. The input for sequencing was CD4+ T cells sorted from PBMCs, taken 5 days after the yellow fever booster vaccination. This rearrangement joins TRBV20-1 to TRBJ2-3, with D perhaps TRBD1 (6 bases). The receptor comes from a man aged 25-40 years who received the YFV17D yellow fever vaccine. The CDR3 DNA follows: TGCAGTGCTAGAGAGACAGGTCATTATGATACGCAGTATTTT. This sequence encodes CSARETGHYDTQYF.